This record concerns one TCR beta chain sequence. This sample was included in a study of early T cells in non-severe SARS-CoV-2 infection. Unique molecular identifiers (one per individual cDNA molecule) were attached. MiXCR was run by TCRdb on the 5' RACE reads, yielding one entry per CDR3 protein. Of 85,000 to 100,000 distinct CDR3 sequences listed, about 10% are singletons. Germline loops: CDR1 DFQATT, CDR2 SNEGSKA (reference sequence). V lost 5 bases to trimming and J lost 4 bases; unmatched junction nucleotides: 7. This CDR3 region has 13 residues. The source is an adult who was a healthcare worker with PCR-confirmed SARS-CoV-2 infection or an uninfected control (not recorded which). The V gene is TRBV20-1, the J gene TRBJ2-7, with TRBD1 matching 8 bases. Sample: whole blood, taken at baseline. For the CDR3, the DNA is TGCAGTGCTGCAGGGCAGGGGGCATACGAGCAGTACTTC. It translates to CSAAGQGAYEQYF.